The T cell receptor beta chain under discussion was sequenced for a study of T cell changes during pregnancy in multiple sclerosis. Clones were sequenced by immunoSEQ multiplex PCR, and TCRdb holds only the in-frame ones, with some missing. The profile shows 35,000 to 45,000 clones, less than 95% of them singletons. CDR1 and CDR2 from the germline V gene are LNHDA and SQIVND (reference sequence). This CDR3 contains 15 residues. The V end lost 3 bases, the J end lost 2 bases, and 13 bases lay between the germline ends. The receptor was isolated from a female donor in good health, enrolled as a control in a pregnancy study. The chain employs TRBV19 and TRBJ1-1; D gene ambiguous. The source was CD4+ T cells from peripheral blood mononuclear cells, collected in the first trimester of pregnancy. The chain's CDR3 is CASSMGRHTNTEAFF. CDR3 coding DNA: TGTGCCAGTAGTATGGGGAGGCATACCAACACTGAAGCTTTCTTT.